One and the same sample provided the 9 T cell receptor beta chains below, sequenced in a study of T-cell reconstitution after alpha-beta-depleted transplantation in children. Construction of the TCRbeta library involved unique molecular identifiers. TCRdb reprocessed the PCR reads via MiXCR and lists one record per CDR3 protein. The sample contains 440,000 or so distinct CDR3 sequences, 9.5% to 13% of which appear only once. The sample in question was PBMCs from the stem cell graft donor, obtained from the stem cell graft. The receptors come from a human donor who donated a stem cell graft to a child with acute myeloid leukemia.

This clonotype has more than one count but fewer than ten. CDR3 DNA: TGTGCCAGCAGCTTGAACGCCTACGAGCAGTACTTC. It translates to CASSLNAYEQYF. The chain employs TRBV7-2 and TRBJ2-7; D is uncertain. The CDR3 is 12 residues long. Trimming took 3 bases from V and 2 from J, leaving 5 bases between them. CDR1 is SGHTA and CDR2 is FQGNSA in the germline V gene.

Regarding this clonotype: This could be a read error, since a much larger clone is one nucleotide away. In DNA form, the CDR3 reads TGTGCCAGCAGCTTAGTGGCGGACACTGCAGCTTTCTTT. The encoded protein is CASSLVADTAAFF. This chain uses TRBV7-2 with TRBJ1-1; tentative D call: TRBD1 (5 bases). Germline V gene sequence: CDR1 SGHTA, CDR2 FQGNSA. The CDR3 runs 13 residues.

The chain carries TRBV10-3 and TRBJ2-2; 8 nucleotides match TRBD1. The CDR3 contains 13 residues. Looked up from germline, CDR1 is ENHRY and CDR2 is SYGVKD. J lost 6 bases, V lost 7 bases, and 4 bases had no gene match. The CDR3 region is CAITDRESGELFF. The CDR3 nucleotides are TGTGCCATCACGGACAGGGAATCCGGGGAGCTGTTTTTT.

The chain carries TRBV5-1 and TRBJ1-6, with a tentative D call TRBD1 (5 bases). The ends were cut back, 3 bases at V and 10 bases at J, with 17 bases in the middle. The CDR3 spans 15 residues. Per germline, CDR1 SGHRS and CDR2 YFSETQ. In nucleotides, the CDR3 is TGCGCCAGCAGCTCCGACGGGAGACGGGGCTCACCCCTCCACTTT. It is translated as CASSSDGRRGSPLHF.

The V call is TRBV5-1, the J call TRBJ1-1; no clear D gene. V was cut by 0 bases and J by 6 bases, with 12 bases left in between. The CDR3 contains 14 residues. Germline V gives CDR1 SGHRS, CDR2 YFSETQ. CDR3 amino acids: CASSLEWELAEAFF. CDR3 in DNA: TGCGCCAGCAGCTTGGAGTGGGAGTTGGCTGAAGCTTTCTTT. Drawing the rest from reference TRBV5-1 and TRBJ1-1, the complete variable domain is KAGVTQTPRYLIKTRGQQVTLSCSPISGHRSVSWYQQTPGQGLQFLFEYFSETQRNKGNFPGRFSGRQFSNSRSEMNVSTLELGDSALYLCASSLEWELAEAFFGQGTRLTVV.

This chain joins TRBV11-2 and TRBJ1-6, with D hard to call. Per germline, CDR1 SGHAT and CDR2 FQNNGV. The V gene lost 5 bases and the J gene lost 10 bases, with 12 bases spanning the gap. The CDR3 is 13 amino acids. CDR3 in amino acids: CASSKEVGSPLHF. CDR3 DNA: TGTGCCAGCAGCAAGGAGGTCGGATCACCCCTCCACTTT.

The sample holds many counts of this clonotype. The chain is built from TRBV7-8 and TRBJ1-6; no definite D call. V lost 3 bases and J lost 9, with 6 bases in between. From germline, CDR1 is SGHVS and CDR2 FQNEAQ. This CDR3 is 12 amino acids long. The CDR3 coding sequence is TGTGCCAGCAGCTTGGTTTTTTCACCCCTCCACTTT. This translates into CASSLVFSPLHF.

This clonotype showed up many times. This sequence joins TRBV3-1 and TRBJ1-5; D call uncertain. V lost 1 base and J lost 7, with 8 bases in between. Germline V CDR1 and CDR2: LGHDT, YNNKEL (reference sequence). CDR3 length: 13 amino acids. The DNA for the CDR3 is TGTGCCAGCAGCCAAGCACTCGGGCAGCCCCAGCATTTT. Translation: CASSQALGQPQHF.

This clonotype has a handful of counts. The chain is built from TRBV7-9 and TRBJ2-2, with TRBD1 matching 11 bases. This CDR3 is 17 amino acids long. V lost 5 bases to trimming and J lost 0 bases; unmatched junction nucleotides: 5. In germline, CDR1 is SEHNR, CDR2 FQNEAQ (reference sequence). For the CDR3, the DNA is TGTGCCAGCAGCATCCCGGGACAGGGGGCGAACACCGGGGAGCTGTTTTTT. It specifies CASSIPGQGANTGELFF.